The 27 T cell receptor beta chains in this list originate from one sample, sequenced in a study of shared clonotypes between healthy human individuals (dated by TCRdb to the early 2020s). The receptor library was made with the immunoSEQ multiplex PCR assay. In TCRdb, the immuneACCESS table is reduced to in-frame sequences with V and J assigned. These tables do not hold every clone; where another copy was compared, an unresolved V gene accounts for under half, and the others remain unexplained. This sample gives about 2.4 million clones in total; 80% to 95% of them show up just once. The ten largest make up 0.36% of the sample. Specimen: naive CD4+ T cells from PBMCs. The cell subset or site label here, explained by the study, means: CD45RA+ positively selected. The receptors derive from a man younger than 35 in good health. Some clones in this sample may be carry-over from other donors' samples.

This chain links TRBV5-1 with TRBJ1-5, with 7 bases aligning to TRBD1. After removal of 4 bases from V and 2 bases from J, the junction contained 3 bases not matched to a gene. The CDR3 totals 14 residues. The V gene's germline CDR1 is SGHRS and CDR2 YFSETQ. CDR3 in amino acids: CASSATGGNQPQHF. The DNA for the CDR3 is TGCGCCAGCAGCGCCACAGGGGGCAATCAGCCCCAGCATTTT.

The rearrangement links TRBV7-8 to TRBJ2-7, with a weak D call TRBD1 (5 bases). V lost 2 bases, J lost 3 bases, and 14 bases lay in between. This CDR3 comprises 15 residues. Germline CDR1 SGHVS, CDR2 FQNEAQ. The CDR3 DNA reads TGTGCCAGCAGCTTAACAGCAGAAGGGGTCTACGAGCAGTACTTC. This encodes CASSLTAEGVYEQYF.

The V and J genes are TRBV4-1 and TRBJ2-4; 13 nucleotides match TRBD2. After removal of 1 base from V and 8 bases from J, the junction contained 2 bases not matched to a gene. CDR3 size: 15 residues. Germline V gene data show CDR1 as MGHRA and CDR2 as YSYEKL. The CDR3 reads CASSQGLAGGDIQYF. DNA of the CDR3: TGCGCCAGCAGCCAAGGACTAGCGGGAGGAGACATTCAGTACTTC.

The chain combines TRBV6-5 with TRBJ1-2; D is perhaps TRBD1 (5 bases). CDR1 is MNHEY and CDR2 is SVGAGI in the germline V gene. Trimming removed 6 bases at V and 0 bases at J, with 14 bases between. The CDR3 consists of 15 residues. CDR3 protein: CASRPQVLANYGYTF. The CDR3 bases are TGTGCCAGCAGGCCACAGGTTTTAGCTAACTATGGCTACACCTTC.

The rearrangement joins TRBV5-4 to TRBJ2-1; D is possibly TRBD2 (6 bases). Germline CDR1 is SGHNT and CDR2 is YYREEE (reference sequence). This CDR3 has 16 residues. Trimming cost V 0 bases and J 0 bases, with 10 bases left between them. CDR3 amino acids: CASSLGGIPSYNEQFF. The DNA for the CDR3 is TGTGCCAGCAGCTTGGGCGGGATCCCCTCCTACAATGAGCAGTTCTTC.

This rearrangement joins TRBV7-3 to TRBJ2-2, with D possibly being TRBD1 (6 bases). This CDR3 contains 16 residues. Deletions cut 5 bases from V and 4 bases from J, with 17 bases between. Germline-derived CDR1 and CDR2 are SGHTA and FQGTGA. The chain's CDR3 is CASSRSVGASTGELFF. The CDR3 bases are TGTGCCAGCAGCCGCTCGGTGGGGGCAAGCACCGGGGAGCTGTTTTTT. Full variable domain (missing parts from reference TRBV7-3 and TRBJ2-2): GAGVSQTPSNKVTEKGKYVELRCDPISGHTALYWYRQSLGQGPEFLIYFQGTGAADDSGLPNDRFFAVRPEGSVSTLKIQRTERGDSAVYLCASSRSVGASTGELFFGEGSRLTVL.

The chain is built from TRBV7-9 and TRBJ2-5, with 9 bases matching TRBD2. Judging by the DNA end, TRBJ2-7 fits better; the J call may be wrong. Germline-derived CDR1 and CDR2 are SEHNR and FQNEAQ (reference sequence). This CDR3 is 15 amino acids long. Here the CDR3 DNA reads TGTGCCAGCAGCTTCGGGGCGGGAGGGTCCTACGAGCAGTACTTC. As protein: CASSFGAGGSYEQYF.

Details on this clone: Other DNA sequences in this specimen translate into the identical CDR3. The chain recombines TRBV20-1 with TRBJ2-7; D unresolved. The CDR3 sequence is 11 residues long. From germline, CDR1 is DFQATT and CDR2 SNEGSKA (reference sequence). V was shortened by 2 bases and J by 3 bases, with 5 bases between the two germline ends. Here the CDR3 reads CSARLDYEQYF. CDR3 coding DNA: TGCAGTGCTAGACTAGACTACGAGCAGTACTTC.

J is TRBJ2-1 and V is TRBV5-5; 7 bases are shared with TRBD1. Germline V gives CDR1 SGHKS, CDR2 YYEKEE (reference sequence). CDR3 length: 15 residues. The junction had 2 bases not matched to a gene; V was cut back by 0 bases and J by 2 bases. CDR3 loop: CASSLVGTAYNEQFF. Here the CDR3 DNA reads TGTGCCAGCAGCTTGGTTGGGACAGCCTACAATGAGCAGTTCTTC. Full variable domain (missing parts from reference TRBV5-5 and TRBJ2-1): DAGVTQSPTHLIKTRGQQVTLRCSPISGHKSVSWYQQVLGQGPQFIFQYYEKEERGRGNFPDRFSARQFPNYSSELNVNALLLGDSALYLCASSLVGTAYNEQFFGPGTRLTVL.

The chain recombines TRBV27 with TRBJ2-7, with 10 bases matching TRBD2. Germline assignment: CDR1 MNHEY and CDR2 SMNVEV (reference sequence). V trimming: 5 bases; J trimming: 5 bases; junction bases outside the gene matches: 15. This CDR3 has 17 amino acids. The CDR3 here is CASSGERVAGGLDEQYF. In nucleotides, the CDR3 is TGTGCCAGCAGTGGGGAGCGGGTAGCGGGAGGTCTGGACGAGCAGTACTTC.

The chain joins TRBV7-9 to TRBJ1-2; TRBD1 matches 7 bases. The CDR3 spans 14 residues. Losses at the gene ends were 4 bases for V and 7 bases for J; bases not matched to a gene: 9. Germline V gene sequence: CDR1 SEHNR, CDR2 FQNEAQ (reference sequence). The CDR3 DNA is TGTGCCAGCAGCTCACCCCGAAGGGACAGTGGCTACACCTTC. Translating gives CASSSPRRDSGYTF.

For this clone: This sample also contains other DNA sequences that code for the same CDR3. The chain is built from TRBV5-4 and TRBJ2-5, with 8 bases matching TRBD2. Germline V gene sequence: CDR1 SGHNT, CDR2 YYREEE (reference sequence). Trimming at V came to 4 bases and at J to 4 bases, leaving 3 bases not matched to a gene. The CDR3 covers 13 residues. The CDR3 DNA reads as TGTGCCAGCAGCCTCGGGAGGGGAGAGACCCAGTACTTC. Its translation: CASSLGRGETQYF.

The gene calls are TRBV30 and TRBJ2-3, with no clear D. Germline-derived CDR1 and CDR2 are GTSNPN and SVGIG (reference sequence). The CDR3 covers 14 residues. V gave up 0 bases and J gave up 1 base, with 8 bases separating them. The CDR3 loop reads CAWSVGSGTDTQYF. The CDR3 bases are TGTGCCTGGAGTGTGGGAAGCGGCACAGATACGCAGTATTTT. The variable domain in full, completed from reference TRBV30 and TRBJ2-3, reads SQTIHQWPATLVQPVGSPLSLECTVEGTSNPNLYWYRQAAGRGLQLLFYSVGIGQISSEVPQNLSASRPQDRQFILSSKKLLLSDSGFYLCAWSVGSGTDTQYFGPGTRLTVL.

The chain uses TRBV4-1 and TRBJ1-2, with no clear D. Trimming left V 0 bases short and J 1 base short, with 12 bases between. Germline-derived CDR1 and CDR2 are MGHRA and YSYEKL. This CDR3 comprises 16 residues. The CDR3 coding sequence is TGCGCCAGCAGCCAAGAAGACGGCAAGATTAACTATGGCTACACCTTC. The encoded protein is CASSQEDGKINYGYTF.

The CDR3 nucleotides are TGTGCCAGCAGCTCCCGGGGACTAGCGGGAGTTAGTCCCAAAAACATTCAGTACTTC. Amino acids: CASSSRGLAGVSPKNIQYF. The chain couples TRBV11-2 to TRBJ2-4; 14 nucleotides align to TRBD2. Germline CDR1 is SGHAT and CDR2 is FQNNGV. This CDR3 has 19 amino acids. With V trimmed by 4 bases and J by 2 bases, 10 bases remained unmatched.

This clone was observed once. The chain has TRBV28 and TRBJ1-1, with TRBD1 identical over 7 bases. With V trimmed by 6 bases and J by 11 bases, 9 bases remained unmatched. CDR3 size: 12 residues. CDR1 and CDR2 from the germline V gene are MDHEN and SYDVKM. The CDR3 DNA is TGTGCCAGCAGGAAACAGGGGTTGGGGGCTTTCTTT. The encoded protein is CASRKQGLGAFF.

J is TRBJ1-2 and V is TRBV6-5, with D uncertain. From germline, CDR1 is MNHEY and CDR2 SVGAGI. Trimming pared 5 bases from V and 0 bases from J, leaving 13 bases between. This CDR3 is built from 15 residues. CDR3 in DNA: TGTGCCAGCAGTCGGGTCGCGTTCACTAACTATGGCTACACCTTC. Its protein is CASSRVAFTNYGYTF.

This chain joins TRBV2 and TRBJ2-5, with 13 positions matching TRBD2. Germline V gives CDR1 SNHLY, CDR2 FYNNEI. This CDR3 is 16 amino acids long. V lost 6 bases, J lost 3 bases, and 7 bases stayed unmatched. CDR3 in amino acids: CASRTGLAGVKETQYF. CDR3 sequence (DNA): TGTGCCAGCAGAACTGGACTAGCGGGAGTAAAAGAGACCCAGTACTTC.

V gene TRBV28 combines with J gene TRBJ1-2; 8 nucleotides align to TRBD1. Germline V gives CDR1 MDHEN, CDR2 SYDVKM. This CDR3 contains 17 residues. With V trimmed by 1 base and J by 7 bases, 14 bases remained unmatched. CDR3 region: CASSLSTPDREDRGYTF. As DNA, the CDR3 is TGTGCCAGCAGTTTATCAACCCCGGACAGGGAGGATCGTGGCTACACCTTC.

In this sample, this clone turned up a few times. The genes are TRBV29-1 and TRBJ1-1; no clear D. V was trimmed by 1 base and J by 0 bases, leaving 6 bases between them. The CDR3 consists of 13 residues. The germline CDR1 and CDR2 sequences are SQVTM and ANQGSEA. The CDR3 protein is CSVEVVMNTEAFF. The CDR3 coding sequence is TGCAGCGTTGAAGTGGTAATGAACACTGAAGCTTTCTTT.

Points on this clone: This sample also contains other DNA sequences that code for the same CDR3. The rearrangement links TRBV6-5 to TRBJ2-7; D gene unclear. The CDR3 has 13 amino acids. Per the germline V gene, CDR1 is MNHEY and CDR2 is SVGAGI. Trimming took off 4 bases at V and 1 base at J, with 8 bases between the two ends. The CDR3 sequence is CASSSGRSYEQYF. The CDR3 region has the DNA TGTGCCAGCAGTTCGGGCAGATCCTACGAGCAGTACTTC.

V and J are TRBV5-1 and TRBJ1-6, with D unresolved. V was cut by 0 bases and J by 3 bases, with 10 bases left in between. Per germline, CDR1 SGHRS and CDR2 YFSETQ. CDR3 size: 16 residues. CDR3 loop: CASSLAGSFYNSPLHF. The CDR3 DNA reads TGCGCCAGCAGCTTGGCCGGCAGCTTCTATAATTCACCCCTCCACTTT.

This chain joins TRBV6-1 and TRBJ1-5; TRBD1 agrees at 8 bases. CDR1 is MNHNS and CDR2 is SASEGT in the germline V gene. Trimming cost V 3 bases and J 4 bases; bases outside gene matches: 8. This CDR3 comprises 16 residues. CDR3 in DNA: TGTGCCAGCAGTGAGTACTCAGACAGGGGAAATCAGCCCCAGCATTTT. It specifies CASSEYSDRGNQPQHF.

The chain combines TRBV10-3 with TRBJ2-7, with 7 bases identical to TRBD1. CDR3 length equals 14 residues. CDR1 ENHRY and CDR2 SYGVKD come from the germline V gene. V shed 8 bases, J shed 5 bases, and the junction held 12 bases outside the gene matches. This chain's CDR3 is CAIHKTGARDEQYF. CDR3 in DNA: TGTGCCATCCACAAAACAGGGGCCCGGGACGAGCAGTACTTC.

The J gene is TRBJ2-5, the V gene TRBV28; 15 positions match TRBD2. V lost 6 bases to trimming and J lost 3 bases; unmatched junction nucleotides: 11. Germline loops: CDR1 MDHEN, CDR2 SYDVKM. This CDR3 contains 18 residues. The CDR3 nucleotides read TGTGCCAGCAGCCCAAACTTTAGGACTAGCGGGAGGGAAGAGACCCAGTACTTC. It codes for CASSPNFRTSGREETQYF.

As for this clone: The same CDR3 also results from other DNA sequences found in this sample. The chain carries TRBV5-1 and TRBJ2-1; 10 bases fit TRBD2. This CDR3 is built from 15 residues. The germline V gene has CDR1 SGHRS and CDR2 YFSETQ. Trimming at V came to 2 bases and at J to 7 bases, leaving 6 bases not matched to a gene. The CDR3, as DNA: TGCGCCAGCAGCTTAGCTAGCGGGAGTAGAAATGAGCAGTTCTTC. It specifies CASSLASGSRNEQFF.

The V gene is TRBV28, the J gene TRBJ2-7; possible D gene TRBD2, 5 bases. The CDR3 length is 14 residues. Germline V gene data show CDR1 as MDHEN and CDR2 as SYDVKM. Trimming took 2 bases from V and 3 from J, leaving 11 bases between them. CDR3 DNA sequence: TGTGCCAGCAGTTTAGTGGGAGAGGTCTACGAGCAGTACTTC. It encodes CASSLVGEVYEQYF.